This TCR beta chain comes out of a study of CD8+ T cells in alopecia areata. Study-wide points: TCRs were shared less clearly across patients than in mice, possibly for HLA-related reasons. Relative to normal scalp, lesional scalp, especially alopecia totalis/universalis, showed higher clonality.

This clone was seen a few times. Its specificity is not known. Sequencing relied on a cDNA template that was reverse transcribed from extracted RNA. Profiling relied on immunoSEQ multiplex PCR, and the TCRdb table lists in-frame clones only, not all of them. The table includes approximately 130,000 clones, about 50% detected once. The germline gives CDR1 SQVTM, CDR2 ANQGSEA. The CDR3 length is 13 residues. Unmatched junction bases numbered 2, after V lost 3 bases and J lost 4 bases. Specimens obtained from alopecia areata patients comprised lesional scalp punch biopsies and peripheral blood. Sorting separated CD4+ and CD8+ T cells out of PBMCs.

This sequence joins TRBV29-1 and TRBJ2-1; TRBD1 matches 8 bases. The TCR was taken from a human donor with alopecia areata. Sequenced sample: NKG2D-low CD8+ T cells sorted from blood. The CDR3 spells CSVDGDRYNEQFF. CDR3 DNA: TGCAGCGTTGACGGGGACAGGTACAATGAGCAGTTCTTC.